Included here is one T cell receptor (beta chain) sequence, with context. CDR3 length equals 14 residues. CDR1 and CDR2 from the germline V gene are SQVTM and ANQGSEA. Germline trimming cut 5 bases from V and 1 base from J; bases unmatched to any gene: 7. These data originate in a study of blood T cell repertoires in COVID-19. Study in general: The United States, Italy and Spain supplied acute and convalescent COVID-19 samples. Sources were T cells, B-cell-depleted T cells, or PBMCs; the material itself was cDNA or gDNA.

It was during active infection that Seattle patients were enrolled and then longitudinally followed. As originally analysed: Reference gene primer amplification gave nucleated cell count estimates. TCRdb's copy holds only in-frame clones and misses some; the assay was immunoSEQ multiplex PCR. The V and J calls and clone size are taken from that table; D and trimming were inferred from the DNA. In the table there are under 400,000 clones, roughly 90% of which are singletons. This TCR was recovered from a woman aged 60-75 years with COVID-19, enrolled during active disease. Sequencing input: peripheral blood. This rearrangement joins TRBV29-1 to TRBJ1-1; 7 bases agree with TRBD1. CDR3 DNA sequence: TGCAGCGTTACACCCGGGACAGCGAACACTGAAGCTTTCTTT. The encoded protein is CSVTPGTANTEAFF.